This entry concerns a single T cell receptor (beta chain). Antigen specificity is unknown. The data belong to a study of graft-versus-host responses after intestinal transplantation. Points from the study as a whole: GvH clones were found in recipient marrow; some appeared first in ileum or blood. Allografts carried high graft-versus-host to host-versus-graft clonal ratios in patients having graft-donor T cell macrochimerism.

Some clones are missing from TCRdb's copy, which holds only in-frame ones; the method was immunoSEQ multiplex PCR. This table holds approximately 28,000 clones, around 90% found once. This CDR3 comprises 13 residues. Per germline, CDR1 MNHNY and CDR2 SVGAGI (reference sequence). Trimming at V came to 8 bases and at J to 0 bases, leaving 2 bases not matched to a gene. This rearrangement joins TRBV6-6 to TRBJ2-7; 9 positions match TRBD2. The clonotype comes from a human patient who received an intestinal transplant, so some T cells may come from the graft donor. The source material was PBMCs, sampled around 62 weeks after intestinal transplantation. The CDR3 spells CASRTSASYEQYF. The CDR3 bases are TGTGCCAGCCGGACTAGCGCCTCCTACGAGCAGTACTTC.